Included here is one T cell receptor beta chain sequence, with context. The antigen is undetermined. Every subset had its genomic DNA shared out evenly among several immunoSEQ plates. Assay: immunoSEQ multiplex PCR; the TCRdb copy retains only in-frame clones and omits some. The sample comprises about 2.4 million clones, roughly nine tenths of which are singletons, and roughly 0.13% rests with the top ten. CDR1 LNHNV and CDR2 YYDKDF come from the germline V gene (reference sequence). Germline trimming cut 3 bases from V and 1 base from J; bases unmatched to any gene: 2. The CDR3 consists of 15 residues. These data are taken from a study of shared clonotypes between healthy human individuals. Study background: Two women and a few men aged 18 to 49 served as donors.

Findings of the study overall: Some naive CD4 clonotypes, about 5.5%, turned up in common across several donors.

The TCR sequence derives from a man aged 18-30 years in good health. The sequenced sample was naive CD4+ T cells sorted from blood. The subset was: CD45RA+ positively selected. The V and J genes are TRBV15 and TRBJ2-2, with TRBD1 matching over 7 bases. CDR3 DNA: TGTGCCACCAGCAGCCGACAGGGGAACACCGGGGAGCTGTTTTTT. Translation gives CATSSRQGNTGELFF.